This is a list of T cell receptor beta chains from one sample in a study of cytomegalovirus exposure and HLA in healthy donors. The assay was immunoSEQ multiplex PCR, and TCRdb's table has in-frame clones only and misses some. The data contain about 240,000 clones, 81% of them singletons. The sample was PBMCs. The receptors stem from a woman aged 60-70 years in good health and CMV-seropositive. Each CDR3 is given with its conserved first and last residue. D genes are given only for firm matches. Clone sizes are given selectively: once, few, many, or a class where the clone is expanded.

few	TRBV5-1	TRBD1	TRBJ1-1	TGCGCCAGCAGCTTGACCGGGACAGGGAGTAAGACTGAAGCTTTCTTT	CASSLTGTGSKTEAFF
NA	TRBV6-1	NA	TRBJ1-1	TGTGCCAGCAGTGTCACATTAGCGAACACTGAAGCTTTCTTT	CASSVTLANTEAFF
NA	TRBV2	NA	TRBJ1-2	TGTGCCAGCGGTTTAGACTATGGCTACACCTTC	CASGLDYGYTF
NA	TRBV15	TRBD1	TRBJ1-5	TGTGCCACCAGCAGAGGGCAGGGGGTCAATCAGCCCCAGCATTTT	CATSRGQGVNQPQHF
NA	TRBV7-9	NA	TRBJ2-1	TGTTCCAGCAAACTAGAAGAGGGAGAGCAGTTCTTC	CSSKLEEGEQFF
NA	TRBV6-5	TRBD2	TRBJ2-7	TGTGCCAGCAGCCCAACTAGCGGGAGCTACGAGCAGTACTTC	CASSPTSGSYEQYF
NA	TRBV12-5	NA	TRBJ2-7	TGTGCTAGTGGTTTGGCCGGTAACTACGAGCAGTACTTC	CASGLAGNYEQYF
NA	TRBV27	NA	TRBJ1-1	TGTGCCAGCAATCAAGCCGGGGAGGAAGCTTTCTTT	CASNQAGEEAFF
NA	TRBV7-9	TRBD2	TRBJ2-1	TGTGCCAGCAGCCCAGCGGGAGGCCTGAATGAGCAGTTCTTC	CASSPAGGLNEQFF
NA	TRBV5-1	TRBD1	TRBJ2-5	TGCGCCAGCAGCCCGGGGACAGGTGGGGTAGGAGAGACCCAGTACTTC	CASSPGTGGVGETQYF
NA	TRBV9	NA	TRBJ1-2	TGTGCCAGCAGCCCTATCGACAGGTCCTTTGTAGGCTACACCTTC	CASSPIDRSFVGYTF
few	TRBV7-9	NA	TRBJ2-1	TGTGCCAGCAGCTTTTACAACAATGAGCAGTTCTTC	CASSFYNNEQFF
NA	TRBV7-3	TRBD2	TRBJ2-7	TGTGCCAGCAGCTTACGGGGGGATCGGGGCGAGCAGTACTTC	CASSLRGDRGEQYF
NA	TRBV7-9	NA	TRBJ2-7	TGTTCCGCATCAGGGGCCTACGAGCAGTACTTC	CSASGAYEQYF
few	TRBV7-2	NA	TRBJ1-5	TGTGCCAGCAGCCTTCGGACTGGGCAGCCCCAGCATTTT	CASSLRTGQPQHF
NA	TRBV18	NA	TRBJ1-2	TGTGCCAGCTCCCCTGACAGTCATAACTATGGCTACACCTTC	CASSPDSHNYGYTF
once	TRBV5-6	TRBD1	TRBJ1-5	TGTGCCAGCAGCGTAGGACAGGGAGGCAATCAGCCCCAGCATTTT	CASSVGQGGNQPQHF
once	TRBV7-9	NA	TRBJ1-2	TGTTCCAGCAGCTCCGGGGGGGTTGGCTACACCTTC	CSSSSGGVGYTF
NA	TRBV6-1	NA	TRBJ2-7	TGTGCCAGCAGTGAAGTGGGGGGACGTGGCTACGAGCAGTACTTC	CASSEVGGRGYEQYF
NA	TRBV9	TRBD2	TRBJ2-7	TGTGCCAGCAGCGGACCGGGAGGGCCTTACGAGCAGTACTTC	CASSGPGGPYEQYF
NA	TRBV7-2	NA	TRBJ2-3	TGTGCCAGCAGCTTAAACAGGGTAGGCACAGATACGCAGTATTTT	CASSLNRVGTDTQYF
few	TRBV19	NA	TRBJ1-1	TGTGCCAGTAGTGTCTACAGGAACACTGAAGCTTTCTTT	CASSVYRNTEAFF
NA	TRBV7-9	NA	TRBJ2-5	TGTGCCAGCAGCCCTGTGGAGGAGACCCAGTACTTC	CASSPVEETQYF
once	TRBV28	TRBD1	TRBJ2-3	TGTGCCAGCAGTTTTAGGGGGCTCTCAGATACGCAGTATTTT	CASSFRGLSDTQYF
NA	TRBV4-1	NA	TRBJ2-7	TGCGCCAGCAGCCAAGATCGGTCCCTCGACGAGCAGTACTTC	CASSQDRSLDEQYF
few	TRBV14	TRBD2	TRBJ2-1	TGTGCCAGCAGCCAAGGTAGCGGGAGGATCAATGAGCAGTTCTTC	CASSQGSGRINEQFF
once	TRBV30	TRBD2	TRBJ2-1	TGTGCCTGGAGTGTGAAAAGGACTAGCGGGAGTTGGGATGAGCAGTTCTTC	CAWSVKRTSGSWDEQFF
NA	TRBV10-3	NA	TRBJ2-7	TGTGCCACTGCGTTCGATCAGGGGCTCTACGAGCAGTACTTC	CATAFDQGLYEQYF
NA	TRBV7-2	NA	TRBJ1-3	TGTGCCAGCAGCCCTAACTCTGGAAACACCATATATTTT	CASSPNSGNTIYF
NA	TRBV5-1	TRBD2	TRBJ2-1	TGCGCCAGCAGCTTGGCCGCGGGACTAAGAAATGAGCAGTTCTTC	CASSLAAGLRNEQFF
NA	TRBV4-1	NA	TRBJ2-1	TGCGCCAGCAGCCCGCGGACACTTTACAATGAGCAGTTCTTC	CASSPRTLYNEQFF
NA	TRBV28	NA	TRBJ1-5	TGTGCCAGCAGTTCCTCAGGGGCGGGCCAGCCCCAGCATTTT	CASSSSGAGQPQHF
few	TRBV15	TRBD1	TRBJ2-1	TGTGCCACCAGCAAAGACAGGGTCCATGAGCAGTTCTTC	CATSKDRVHEQFF
once	TRBV5-1	NA	TRBJ2-7	TGCGCCAGCAGCCCCGGGACACCCTACGAGCAGTACTTT	CASSPGTPYEQYF
NA	TRBV2	TRBD1	TRBJ1-2	TGTGCCCCCCGAGGGGACAGGGGGGGCTACACCTTC	CAPRGDRGGYTF
NA	TRBV28	NA	TRBJ1-2	TGTGCCAGCAGTTTCGGCACTGCGAAGGGGTGTACCTTC	CASSFGTAKGCTF
NA	TRBV29-1	NA	TRBJ1-3	TGCAGCGTTTATGGCTACACAGGGTCTGAAGGAAACACCATATATTTT	CSVYGYTGSEGNTIYF
NA	TRBV5-1	TRBD2	TRBJ2-1	TGCGCCAGCAGCTTGGGGACGGGAGGGCACGCGGGTGGGCAGTTCTTC	CASSLGTGGHAGGQFF
NA	TRBV9	TRBD2	TRBJ2-5	TGTGCCAGCAGCCCGAGGACTAGGGGAGAGACCCAGTACTTC	CASSPRTRGETQYF
NA	TRBV25-1	TRBD1	TRBJ1-1	TGTGCCAGCAGTGAACGGACAGGGAGGAAAGCTTTCTTT	CASSERTGRKAFF
NA	TRBV7-8	NA	TRBJ2-1	TGTGCCAGCAGCTTAGACCCCCGGAGTCGCGCCTACAATGAGCAGTTCTTC	CASSLDPRSRAYNEQFF
NA	TRBV7-6	NA	TRBJ2-1	TGTGCCAGCAGCCATAGTACGAGAGCGGCGGGCTCCTACAATGAGCAGTTCTTC	CASSHSTRAAGSYNEQFF
NA	TRBV30	TRBD1	TRBJ1-1	TGTGCCTGGGCCGGGACAGGGGTCACTGAAGCTTTCTTT	CAWAGTGVTEAFF
NA	TRBV19	TRBD2	TRBJ2-7	TGTGCCAGTAGGGTTTCCAGCGGGAGTCTTACCTACGAGCAGTACTTC	CASRVSSGSLTYEQYF